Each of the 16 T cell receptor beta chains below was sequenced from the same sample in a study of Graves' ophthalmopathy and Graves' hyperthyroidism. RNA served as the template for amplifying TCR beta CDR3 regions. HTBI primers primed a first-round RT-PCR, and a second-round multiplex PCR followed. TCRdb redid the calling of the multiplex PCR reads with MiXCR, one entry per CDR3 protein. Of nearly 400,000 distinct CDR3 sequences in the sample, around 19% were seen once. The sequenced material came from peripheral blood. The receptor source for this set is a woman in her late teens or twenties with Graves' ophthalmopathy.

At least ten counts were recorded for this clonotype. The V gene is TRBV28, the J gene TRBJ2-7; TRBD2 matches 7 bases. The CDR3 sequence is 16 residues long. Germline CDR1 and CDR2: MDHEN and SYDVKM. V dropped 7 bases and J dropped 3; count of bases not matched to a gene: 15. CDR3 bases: TGTGCCAGCACCCCTAGCGGTAGGGTACCGCGCTACGAGCAGTACTTC. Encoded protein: CASTPSGRVPRYEQYF.

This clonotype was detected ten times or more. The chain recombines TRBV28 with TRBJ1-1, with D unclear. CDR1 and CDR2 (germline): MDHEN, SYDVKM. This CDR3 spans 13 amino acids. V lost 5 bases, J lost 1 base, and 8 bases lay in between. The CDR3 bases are TGTGCCAGCAGTCCCCCGGGGAACACTGAAGCTTTCTTT. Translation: CASSPPGNTEAFF. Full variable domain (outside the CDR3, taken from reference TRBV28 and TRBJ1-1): DVKVTQSSRYLVKRTGEKVFLECVQDMDHENMFWYRQDPGLGLRLIYFSYDVKMKEKGDIPEGYSVSREKKERFSLILESASTNQTSMYLCASSPPGNTEAFFGQGTRLTVV.

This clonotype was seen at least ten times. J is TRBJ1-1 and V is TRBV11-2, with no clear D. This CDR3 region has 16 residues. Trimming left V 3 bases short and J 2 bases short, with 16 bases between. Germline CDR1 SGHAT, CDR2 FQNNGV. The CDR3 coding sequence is TGTGCCAGCAGCTTTGAAGATTTCCCAGCCAACACTGAAGCTTTCTTT. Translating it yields CASSFEDFPANTEAFF.

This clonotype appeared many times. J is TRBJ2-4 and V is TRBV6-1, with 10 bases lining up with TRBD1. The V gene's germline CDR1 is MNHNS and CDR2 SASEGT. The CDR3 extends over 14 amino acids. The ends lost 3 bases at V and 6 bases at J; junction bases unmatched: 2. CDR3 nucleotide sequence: TGTGCCAGCAGTGACCGGGACAGGGGAAACATTCAGTACTTC. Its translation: CASSDRDRGNIQYF.

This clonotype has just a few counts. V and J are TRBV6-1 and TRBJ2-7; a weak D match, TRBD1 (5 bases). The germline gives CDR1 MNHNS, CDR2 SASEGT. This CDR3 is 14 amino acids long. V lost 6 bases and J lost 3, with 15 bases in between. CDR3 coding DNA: TGTGCCAGCAGGGTACAGGTATCGGGCTACGAGCAGTACTTC. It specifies CASRVQVSGYEQYF.

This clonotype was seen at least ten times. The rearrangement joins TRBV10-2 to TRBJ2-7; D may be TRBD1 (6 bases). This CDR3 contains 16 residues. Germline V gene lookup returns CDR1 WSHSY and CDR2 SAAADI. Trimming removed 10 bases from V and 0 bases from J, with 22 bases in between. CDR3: CAIPFRRTVYSYEQYF. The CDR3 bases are TGCGCCATCCCCTTTAGGCGGACAGTCTACTCCTACGAGCAGTACTTC.

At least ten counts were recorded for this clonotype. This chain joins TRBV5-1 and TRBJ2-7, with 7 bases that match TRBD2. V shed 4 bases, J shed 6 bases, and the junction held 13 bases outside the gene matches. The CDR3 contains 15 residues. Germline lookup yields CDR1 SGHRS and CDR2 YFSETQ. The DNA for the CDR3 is TGCGCCAGCAGCCTAGGGCAAACGGGGGGTGGCGAGCAGTACTTC. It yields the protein CASSLGQTGGGEQYF.

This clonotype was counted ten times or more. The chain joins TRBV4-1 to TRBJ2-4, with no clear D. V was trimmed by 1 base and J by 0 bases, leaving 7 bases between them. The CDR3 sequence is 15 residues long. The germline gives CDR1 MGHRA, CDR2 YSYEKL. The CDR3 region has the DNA TGCGCCAGCAGCCAAGTGGTGTTAGCCAAAAACATTCAGTACTTC. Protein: CASSQVVLAKNIQYF.

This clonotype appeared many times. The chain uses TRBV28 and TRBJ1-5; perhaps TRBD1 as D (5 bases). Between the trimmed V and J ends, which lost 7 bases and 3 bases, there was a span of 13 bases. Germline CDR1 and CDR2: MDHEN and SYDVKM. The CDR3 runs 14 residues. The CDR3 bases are TGTGCCAGCACCCAGGGAGGGAACAATCAGCCCCAGCATTTT. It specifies CASTQGGNNQPQHF.

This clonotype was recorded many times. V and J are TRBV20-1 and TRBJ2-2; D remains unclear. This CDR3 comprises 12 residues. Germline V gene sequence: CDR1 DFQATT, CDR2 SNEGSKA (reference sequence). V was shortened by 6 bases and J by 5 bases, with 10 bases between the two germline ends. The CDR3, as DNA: TGCAGTGCAAGGATGTGGACCGGGGAGCTGTTTTTT. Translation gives CSARMWTGELFF.

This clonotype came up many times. DNA of the CDR3: TGTGCTAGTGGTTTTGGGACACAAGAGACCCAGTACTTC. Translated: CASGFGTQETQYF. The chain carries TRBV12-5 and TRBJ2-5; a weak D match, TRBD1 (6 bases). The V gene's germline CDR1 is LGHNT and CDR2 FRNRAP. V gave up 3 bases and J gave up 2 bases, with 7 bases separating them. This CDR3 has 13 residues.

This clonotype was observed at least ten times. The CDR3 spells CATSDSRQASGELFF. The CDR3 coding sequence is TGTGCCACCAGTGATAGCCGACAGGCCTCCGGGGAGCTGTTTTTT. The chain is built from TRBV24-1 and TRBJ2-2; D might be TRBD1 (6 bases). CDR3 size: 15 residues. Trimming pared 3 bases from V and 6 bases from J, leaving 13 bases between. Looked up from germline, CDR1 is KGHDR and CDR2 is SFDVKD.

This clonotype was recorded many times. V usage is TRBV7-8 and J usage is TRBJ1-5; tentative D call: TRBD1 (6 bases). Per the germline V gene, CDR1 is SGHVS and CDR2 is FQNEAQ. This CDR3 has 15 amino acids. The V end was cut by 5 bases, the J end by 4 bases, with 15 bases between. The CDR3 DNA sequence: TGTGCCAGCAGCAAGGGGGGTTTAATGAATCAGCCCCAGCATTTT. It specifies CASSKGGLMNQPQHF.

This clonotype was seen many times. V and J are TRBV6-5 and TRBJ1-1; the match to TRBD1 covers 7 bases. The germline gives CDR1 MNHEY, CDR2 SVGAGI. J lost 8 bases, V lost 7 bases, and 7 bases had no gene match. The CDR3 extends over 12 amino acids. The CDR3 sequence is CASTGDRAEAFF. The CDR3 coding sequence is TGTGCCAGCACCGGAGACAGGGCGGAAGCTTTCTTT.

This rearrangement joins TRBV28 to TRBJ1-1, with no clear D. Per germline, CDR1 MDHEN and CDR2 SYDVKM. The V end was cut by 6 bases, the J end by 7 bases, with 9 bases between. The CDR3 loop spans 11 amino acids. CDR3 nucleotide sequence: TGTGCCAGCAGGGACGATCGTGAAGCTTTCTTT. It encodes CASRDDREAFF.

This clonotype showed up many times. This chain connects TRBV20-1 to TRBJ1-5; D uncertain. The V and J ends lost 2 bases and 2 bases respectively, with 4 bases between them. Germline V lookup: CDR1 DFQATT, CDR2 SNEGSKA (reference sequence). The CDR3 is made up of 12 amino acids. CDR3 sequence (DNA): TGCAGTGCTAGACAGGGCAATCAGCCCCAGCATTTT. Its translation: CSARQGNQPQHF.